What follows is one T cell receptor (beta chain) and its context. The antigen is unknown. The germline gives CDR1 SGHDT, CDR2 YYEEEE. The CDR3 spans 14 residues. V trimming: 3 bases; J trimming: 9 bases; junction bases outside the gene matches: 12. The donors formed part of the roughly 120-subject validation cohort, distinct from the approximately 670-subject first cohort. This sample was included in a study of cytomegalovirus exposure and HLA in healthy donors. Study-wide points: In vitro testing confirmed a few CMV-associated chains as specific for CMV antigens. Cytomegalovirus-associated TCR beta chains were listed, numbering 150 to 200.

Generated by immunoSEQ multiplex PCR, the TCRdb table keeps only in-frame clones and is missing some. The sample includes 100,000 to 120,000 clones, 88% seen only once; the top ten take more than 1.4%. The chain joins TRBV5-6 to TRBJ2-7, with 7 positions matching TRBD1. The receptor's source is a woman in her twenties or thirties in good health and CMV-seropositive. The specimen sequenced was PBMCs. As DNA, the CDR3 is TGTGCCAGCAGCTCTGGACAGGAAGGACGGGGGCAGTACTTC. Translated, it gives CASSSGQEGRGQYF.